There are a few counts of the clone carrying this T cell receptor beta chain. The table came from immunoSEQ multiplex PCR; TCRdb's copy has only in-frame clones and leaves some out. The table records 100,000 to 120,000 clones, roughly 90% of them present only once. Germline CDR1 LGHNT, CDR2 FRNRAP. This CDR3 is built from 14 residues. V lost 9 bases and J lost 4; bases outside the gene matches: 11. The sample is drawn from a study of control samples from healthy donors and cancer patients. The genes are TRBV12-5 and TRBJ1-1, with 7 bases aligning to TRBD1. This clonotype originated in a woman aged 60 to 75 with lung cancer. Sequenced sample: PBMCs. The DNA of the CDR3 is TGTGCTAGCGAAACAGGGGCTAGGATCACTGAAGCTTTCTTT. It is translated as CASETGARITEAFF.